This T cell receptor beta chain is drawn from a study of T cell responses to AZD1222 COVID-19 vaccine (dated by TCRdb to about 2021). For the study in its entirety: AZD1222 recipients whose second dose came at about 4 weeks and those whose second dose came at about 12 weeks were combined into one group, since spike-specific TCR depth and breadth did not differ between the two schedules. TCR sequencing was performed for about 240 trial participants, of whom roughly 200 were given two doses of AZD1222 and some 26 were given two doses of MenACWY control vaccine. Enrollment into the trials was organized by age into subgroups of 18-55, 56-69 and 70-plus years, and those subgroups contained approximately 160, 26 and 62 TCR-sequenced participants, respectively.

The investigation overall reported the following: CD4 TCRs associated with the vaccine covered the entire spike protein, and the dominant responses were in regions 160-218 and 743-854. No day 14 peak-response samples were available, so repertoires were characterized only after the peak T cell response. Spike-specific TCR breadth and depth rose significantly after two AZD1222 doses compared with day 0 and with MenACWY recipients. Epitopes outside the regions mutated in the B.1.351 and B.1.1.7 variants were reportedly recognized by nearly half of the unique spike-specific TCRs. Conclusions about previously exposed vaccinees are limited because only five or six AZD1222 recipients were SARS-CoV-2 seropositive at baseline. The 56-69-year group was small, and its depth increase did not reach significance, likely because of low power. Most participants were white British and females outnumbered males, and the authors suggested that clonal diversity may have been underestimated.

The CDR3 regions of human TCRbeta chains were analyzed by immunosequencing. The authors' analysis ran thus. Repertoire TCRs were checked for matches against a reference library of SARS-CoV-2-specific TCRs that had been generated using the MIRA antigen-specificity platform. Breadth meant the fraction of unique TCRs that were SARS-CoV-2-associated, whereas depth meant the fraction of total T cells that were SARS-CoV-2-associated. Using the MIRA data, each spike-specific TCR was mapped to the spike region that the TCR reacts to and placed in a CD4 or CD8 class. Log10-transformed breadth and depth values were compared by one-way ANOVA with Sidak's multiple comparisons tests. In TCRdb, the immuneACCESS table is reduced to in-frame sequences with V and J assigned. These tables do not hold every clone; where another copy was compared, an unresolved V gene accounts for under half, and the others remain unexplained. The DNA was the basis for D and trimming; V, J and clone size are from that table. Here the sample has about 140,000 clones; 80% to 95% occur a single time. The top ten clones comprise just over 3% of the sample.

Turning to this clone: Its target antigen remains unknown. Nothing much larger sits one base from this clone, and base qualities are not available.

The meaning of the sample's time point label: baseline before first vaccination. Vaccinee samples were obtained from the UK trials COV001 and COV002, which included a single-blind randomized controlled phase 2/3 trial of AZD1222 (ChAdOx1 nCoV-19) in healthy adults. For TCRbeta chain sequencing, PBMC samples were collected from trial participants at day 0 and at day 28 after the second dose. The sequencing here drew on peripheral blood, taken on day 0 of AZD1222 vaccination. This sequence originates from an adult in good health.

In nucleotides, the sequence is TGTGCCGTCACCGTGGGCGGGAACACCGGGGAGCTGTTTTTT. This sequence encodes CAVTVGGNTGELFF. The rearranged segments are TRBV10-3 and TRBJ2-2, with the identity of the D gene unclear. The germline V gene supplies CDR1 ENHRY and CDR2 SYGVKD. The CDR3 covers 14 residues, taking in both the cysteine and the phenylalanine. Of the read, only the CDR3 DNA is kept; its 42 bases are in frame from base 1. Cut back by 11 bases and 1 base, the V and J ends lie 14 bases apart.